Below, 9 T cell receptor beta chains from the same sample are listed, as sequenced in a study of tumor and adjacent non-tumor tissue in lung cancer. A modified ARM-PCR protocol with three rounds of nested PCR amplified TCRbeta. TCRdb fed the multiplex PCR reads into MiXCR, producing one record per CDR3 protein. The data hold some 93,000 distinct CDR3 sequences, with around 64% observed a single time. RNA was extracted from bulk tissue without any cell sorting. The sequenced sample was lung tumor tissue. The receptor source for this set is a man aged 55-75 years with non-small cell lung cancer.

With regard to this clonotype: At one end, the junction sequence differs from germline, possibly due to a read error. This sequence joins TRBV4-2 and TRBJ1-2; D gene ambiguous. Looked up from germline, CDR1 is LGHNA and CDR2 is YNFKEQ. CDR3 size: 16 residues. This CDR3 is CATSQDLVGAKYGYTF. Written as DNA, the CDR3 is TGTGCCACCAGCCAAGATCTTGTGGGAGCTAAGTATGGCTACACCTTC.

This clonotype was observed once. A junction boundary mismatches the germline segment, possibly from a read error. The rearrangement uses TRBV6-5 and TRBJ2-3; no clear D gene. Germline V CDR1 and CDR2: MNHEY, SVGAGI. The CDR3 is made up of 15 amino acids. CDR3 in amino acids: CASSYEVVGTYTQYF. The CDR3 nucleotides read TGTGCCAGCAGTTACGAGGTGGTGGGCACATATACGCAGTATTTT.

About this clonotype itself: Since the CDR3 does not end with the conserved phenylalanine or tryptophan, this likely comes from a read error. The chain recombines TRBV4-3 with TRBJ2-3; D uncertain. The CDR3 is 13 amino acids. Germline V gene lookup returns CDR1 LGHNA and CDR2 YSLEER. Trimming took off 5 bases at V and 0 bases at J, with 6 bases between the two ends. The CDR3 region has the DNA TGCGCCAGCAGCGCCACTAGCACAGATACGCAGTATCAT. The encoded protein is CASSATSTDTQYH.

This clonotype was recorded many times. V is TRBV18 and J is TRBJ2-1, with 7 bases fitting TRBD2. CDR3 size: 14 residues. Germline-derived CDR1 and CDR2 are KGHSH and LQKENI. J lost 4 bases, V lost 2 bases, and 2 bases had no gene match. The CDR3 DNA reads as TGTGCCAGCTCACCATGGGGAGGGTACAATGAGCAGTTCTTC. Protein: CASSPWGGYNEQFF.

This clonotype was observed at least ten times. The CDR3 loop is CSVATSTPGYYNEQFF. The CDR3 bases are TGCAGCGTCGCTACTAGCACGCCCGGCTACTACAATGAGCAGTTCTTC. The chain links TRBV29-1 to TRBJ2-1; D possibly corresponds to TRBD2 (6 bases). The CDR3 runs 16 residues. Germline V gene sequence: CDR1 SQVTM, CDR2 ANQGSEA. V lost 6 bases to trimming and J lost 3 bases, with 21 bases between them.

The V and J genes are TRBV12-3 or TRBV12-4 and TRBJ2-3; unclear D gene. The germline V and J ends were trimmed by 3 bases and 0 bases, with 13 bases remaining between them. The CDR3 has 16 residues. CDR3 DNA: TGTGCCAGCAGTTTCAGTGGCAGTGGGAGCACAGATACGCAGTATTTT. This encodes CASSFSGSGSTDTQYF.

On this clonotype: Germline and junction disagree at one end, which may indicate a read error. The chain recombines TRBV7-9 with TRBJ1-5; D not certain. The CDR3 is made up of 12 amino acids. Per germline, CDR1 SEHNR and CDR2 FQNEAQ (reference sequence). The CDR3 region is CASSLDNQLQHF. The CDR3 DNA sequence: TGTGCCAGCAGCTTAGACAATCAGCTCCAGCATTTT.

Details on this clonotype: It may be a read error: a sequence one base away is much more abundant. The J gene is TRBJ1-1, the V gene TRBV13, with D tentatively TRBD1 (5 bases). In germline, CDR1 is PRHDT, CDR2 FYEKMQ (reference sequence). The CDR3 extends over 14 amino acids. CDR3 residues: CAISFRTLNTEAFF. CDR3 nucleotides: TGTGCCATCAGCTTCAGGACACTGAACACTGAAGCTTTCTTT.

Concerning this clonotype itself: The CDR3 carries no conserved terminal phenylalanine or tryptophan, so it likely arises from a read error. This chain links TRBV20-1 with TRBJ1-1; weak D call: TRBD1 (5 bases). CDR1 and CDR2 (germline): DFQATT, SNEGSKA (reference sequence). V dropped 3 bases and J dropped 2 bases, with 13 bases sitting between them. This CDR3 is 14 amino acids long. CDR3 region: CSARASGRNTEAFL. The CDR3 DNA reads as TGCAGTGCTAGGGCGTCGGGGCGCAACACTGAAGCTTTCTTA.